The T cell receptor (beta chain) described here comes from a study of cytomegalovirus exposure and HLA in healthy donors. Overall study findings and caveats: An analysis that was carried out later associated 16,000 or so TCR beta sequences with HLA alleles at 0.05 false discovery rate.

Per germline, CDR1 SQVTM and CDR2 ANQGSEA. V lost 6 bases to trimming and J lost 3 bases, with 20 bases between them. The CDR3 has 15 residues. A multiplex PCR was run with 60 Vbeta primers and 13 Jbeta primers. Repertoires were generated with immunoSEQ multiplex PCR, while TCRdb's copy carries only in-frame clones and drops some. The sample lists roughly 73,000 clones; over 70% were seen once. This clone was picked up one time. Its specificity is not known. The TCR sequence derives from a man aged 70-80 years in good health and CMV-seronegative. Sequenced sample: PBMCs. The chain has TRBV29-1 and TRBJ1-2; possible D gene TRBD1, 6 bases. CDR3 sequence: CSVVKGPDSYYGYTF. CDR3 DNA: TGCAGCGTGGTAAAGGGGCCGGACAGTTACTATGGCTACACCTTC.